This T cell receptor (beta chain) derives from a study of regulatory T cells in long-lasting Graves disease. Researchers made TCR beta libraries by using iRepertoire HTBI primers and running Arm-PCR on CDR3 regions. TCRdb recomputed calls from the multiplex PCR reads with MiXCR, one row per CDR3 protein. Of 440,000 or so distinct CDR3 sequences in the sample, 15% to 20% are singletons; the top ten hold about 10%. This clonotype was seen many times. The V segment lost 4 bases and the J segment 6 bases; nucleotides outside the gene matches: 2. Germline assignment: CDR1 SGHRS and CDR2 YFSETQ. The CDR3 length is 14 residues. Time point denoted: newly diagnosed GD, antithyroid drugs for less than 3 months. PBMCs provided the RNA from which the TCR library was made. This sample was also put to use in a study of T cells in Graves' hyperthyroidism and ophthalmopathy.

The TCR comes from a young woman with Graves disease. The specimen comprised peripheral blood mononuclear cells (PBMCs), sampled at new diagnosis, from a patient treated with antithyroid drugs. The V and J genes are TRBV5-1 and TRBJ2-1; TRBD1 aligns across 12 bases. CDR3 region: CASSGGQGANEQFF. The DNA for the CDR3 is TGCGCCAGCAGCGGGGGACAGGGGGCCAATGAGCAGTTCTTC.